This T cell receptor (beta chain) came from a study of blood T cell repertoires in COVID-19 (TCRdb year 2020). Study-wide context: Samples covering the acute and convalescent phases of COVID-19 were provided by collaborators in the United States, Italy and Spain. The material from the prospective study consisted of cDNA or gDNA derived from T cells, B-cell-depleted T cells, or PBMCs. Deeply sampled blood TCRbeta repertoires from subjects exposed to, actively infected with, or recovered from COVID-19 were included in the dataset. The repertoires were released in a freely available public database intended as a resource for research on the immune response to SARS-CoV-2. The samples were drawn from the first 160 participants of the ongoing ImmuneRACE study and from 1,254 subjects provided by 6 global collaborators. Sample metadata almost always included a de-identified subject ID, COVID-19 status, age in years and sex. Where available, HLA class I and class II types were obtained from metadata supplied by the sample provider rather than from assay-based typing. General conclusions and limits of the study: The quantity of clinical and demographic metadata differed by source and by participant and was supplied without curation.

The immunoSEQ Assay, a bias-controlled multiplex PCR, was used to amplify TCRbeta CDR3 regions from genomic DNA. From the authors' description of their analysis: Nucleated cell counts per sample were estimated from amplification of reference gene primers within the assay. Sequence reads were collapsed and filtered to measure the absolute abundance of every unique TCRbeta CDR3 rearrangement. For each sample, productive Simpson clonality was calculated as the square root of Simpson's diversity index over productive rearrangements. TCRdb holds this immuneACCESS table with in-frame rearrangements only. Some clones are missing; in checked studies, unresolved V genes explain under half, and the rest has no known cause. V, J and clone size reflect that table, while D and trimming were determined from the DNA. A total of about 45,000 clones appear in this sample, under 95% of them only once. Clones ranked in the top ten supply roughly 19% of the sample.

Each collaborating institution followed its own protocols to collect whole blood in K2EDTA tubes. For TCRbeta analysis, collaborator samples were shipped as frozen whole blood, as isolated PBMCs, or as DNA extracted from either sample type. A remark on this clone: No cognate antigen has been identified for it. No clone much larger than this one lies a single base away; base qualities are absent.

The CDR3 goes from the cysteine to the phenylalanine over 14 residues. This entry keeps only the CDR3 DNA: 42 bases, framed from base 1. The V end loses 2 bases and the J end loses 1 base, and a stretch of 6 bases separates them. The germline V gene sets CDR1 to MGHRA and CDR2 to YSYEKL. The receptor was derived from a man aged 65-85 years with active COVID-19. Sequencing used peripheral blood. The rearrangement joined TRBV4-1 to TRBJ1-5, with the D gene too uncertain to name. CDR3 loop: CASSQFSSNQPQHF. The DNA sequence reads TGCGCCAGCAGCCAATTTTCAAGCAATCAGCCCCAGCATTTT.